This section outlines one T cell receptor beta chain sequence together with its context. Its antigen is not known. These data belong to a study of CD8 T cells in Susac syndrome. Overall study findings and caveats: The study recognized that the number of individuals in its TCR sequencing and HLA analysis was relatively small.

The length of the CDR3 is 16 residues. Germline-derived CDR1 and CDR2 are SGHRS and YFSETQ. Trimming pared 0 bases from V and 5 bases from J, leaving 16 bases between. Reverse transcription of roughly 0.5 to 1 ug RNA used random hexamers. The TCR beta CDR3 was amplified by immunoSEQ multiplex PCR across 54 Vbeta, 13 Jbeta. TCRdb re-called the immunoSEQ multiplex PCR reads through MiXCR, storing one row per CDR3 protein. The top ten clones hold roughly 0.11% of a sample with about 180,000 distinct CDR3 sequences, around 94% of them seen once. In blood CD8+ and CD4+ T cells, TCR beta underwent sequencing.

The sample consisted of CD4+ T cells from PBMCs. The chain couples TRBV5-1 to TRBJ2-3; D is uncertain. The receptor's source is a human donor with Susac syndrome. The chain's CDR3 is CASSLAGRTSGDTQYF. The CDR3 DNA reads TGCGCCAGCAGCTTGGCCGGACGAACCTCAGGAGATACGCAGTATTTT.